This is a list of T cell receptor beta chains from one sample in a study of vaccination effects on CD4 cells after COVID-19. For these receptors, no antigen is known. Libraries were prepared by immunoSEQ multiplex PCR; TCRdb keeps only in-frame clonotypes and omits some of them. The data show roughly 42,000 clones, roughly 70% seen once. The source was CD4+ T cells from PBMCs cultured with HCoV-OC43 spike peptides, collected before COVID-19 vaccination. These receptors came from a human donor who received a COVID-19 vaccine. CDR3s include the opening cysteine and the closing phenylalanine or tryptophan. A D gene is named only where the DNA matches it firmly. The size entry is marked missing in some rows and otherwise reads once, few, many or a size class.

>.|TRBJ1-5|TRBD1|16|TRBV24-1
CATSDPGQGAPAPQHF
TGTGCCACCAGTGACCCCGGACAGGGGGCCCCGGCGCCCCAGCATTTT
>.|TRBJ2-5|.|16|TRBV5-1
CASSLGVASRWETQYF
TGCGCCAGCAGCTTGGGTGTAGCTTCAAGGTGGGAGACCCAGTACTTC
>few|TRBJ1-1|.|15|TRBV6-6
CASSLKRGPGTEAFF
TGTGCCAGCAGTCTAAAGCGAGGACCTGGCACTGAAGCTTTCTTT
>.|TRBJ1-6|.|14|TRBV9
CASSVGQPTSPLHF
TGTGCCAGCAGCGTAGGGCAGCCAACTTCACCCCTCCACTTT
>few|TRBJ1-3|.|13|TRBV3-1/TRBV3-2
CASSHGGGNTIYF
TGTGCCAGCAGCCACGGGGGCGGAAACACCATATATTTT
>.|TRBJ1-5|TRBD1|17|TRBV15
CATSRGQGDYSNQPQHF
TGTGCCACCAGCAGAGGACAGGGGGACTATAGCAATCAGCCCCAGCATTTT
>.|TRBJ2-7|.|13|TRBV7-2
CASSRDFSYEQYF
TGTGCCAGCAGCCGGGACTTCTCCTACGAGCAGTACTTC
>.|TRBJ2-3|.|15|TRBV7-2
CASSLDRVSRDTQYF
TGTGCCAGCAGCTTAGATCGGGTTTCCAGAGATACGCAGTATTTT
>.|TRBJ2-1|TRBD2|16|TRBV5-1
CASSSGGTSSYNEQFF
TGCGCCAGCAGCTCGGGGGGGACGTCCTCCTACAATGAGCAGTTCTTC
>.|TRBJ2-1|.|16|TRBV18
CASSPPPGVRKNEQFF
TGTGCCAGCTCACCACCTCCGGGGGTCCGGAAGAATGAGCAGTTCTTC
>.|TRBJ1-4|.|15|TRBV6-5
CASSYSRRHREKLFF
TGTGCCAGCAGTTACTCCCGGCGCCACCGGGAAAAACTGTTTTTT
>.|TRBJ1-4|.|13|TRBV30
CAWSSQLDEKLFF
TGTGCCTGGAGTTCCCAACTGGATGAAAAACTGTTTTTT
>.|TRBJ2-3|TRBD1|15|TRBV11-3
CASQKTGAIGDTQYF
TGTGCCAGTCAAAAGACAGGGGCGATCGGAGATACGCAGTATTTT
>.|TRBJ1-2|.|15|TRBV28
CASSEPGRANYGYTF
TGTGCCAGCAGCGAACCGGGACGGGCAAACTATGGCTACACCTTC
>few|TRBJ2-1|TRBD2|18|TRBV2
CASRDGRLAGGAYNEQFF
TGTGCCAGCAGGGACGGCAGACTAGCGGGAGGGGCCTACAATGAGCAGTTCTTC
>.|TRBJ2-7|.|11|TRBV28
CASSTSIEQYF
.
>.|TRBJ1-2|.|14|TRBV5-5
CASSLEVEGYGYTF
TGTGCCAGCAGCTTGGAGGTAGAAGGCTATGGCTACACCTTC
>.|TRBJ2-5|TRBD2|17|TRBV2
CASSEARDSGSRETQYF
TGTGCCAGCAGTGAAGCGCGGGATAGCGGGAGTCGGGAGACCCAGTACTTC
>few|TRBJ1-4|.|15|TRBV7-9
CASSSYFATNEKLFF
TGTGCCAGCAGCTCGTATTTCGCAACTAATGAAAAACTGTTTTTT
>.|TRBJ2-3|.|12|TRBV7-9
CASSLSSDTQYF
TGTGCCAGCAGCTTGTCTTCAGATACGCAGTATTTT
>.|TRBJ2-4|.|14|TRBV6-1
CASSERGGKNIQYF
TGTGCCAGCAGTGAACGAGGGGGGAAAAACATTCAGTACTTC
>few|TRBJ1-1|.|11|TRBV10-1
CASRLYIGAFF
TGCGCCAGCAGACTTTACATTGGGGCTTTCTTT
>.|TRBJ2-3|.|12|TRBV2
CASSEGTDTQYF
TGTGCCAGCAGTGAGGGTACAGATACGCAGTATTTT
>.|TRBJ1-1|TRBD1|14|TRBV10-3
CAIRHTGGRTEAFF
TGTGCCATCAGACACACAGGGGGGAGAACTGAAGCTTTCTTT
>.|TRBJ1-2|.|22|TRBV4-1
CASSHGGPGISPTARSNYGYTF
TGCGCCAGCAGCCACGGGGGGCCAGGGATCTCCCCTACAGCCCGTTCGAACTATGGCTACACCTTC
>.|TRBJ2-1|.|13|TRBV7-2
CASSLGSYNEQFF
TGTGCCAGCAGCTTAGGCTCCTACAATGAGCAGTTCTTC
>once|TRBJ2-1|TRBD2|16|TRBV7-9
CASSSLLAGANNEQFF
TGTGCCAGCAGCTCTTTACTAGCGGGGGCCAACAATGAGCAGTTCTTC
>.|TRBJ1-6|.|13|TRBV5-6
CASSRDDNSPLHF
TGTGCCAGCAGCCGGGACGATAATTCACCCCTCCACTTT
>.|TRBJ2-2|.|15|TRBV27
CASSFGGPGTGELFF
TGTGCCAGCAGTTTCGGGGGGCCAGGCACCGGGGAGCTGTTTTTT
>.|TRBJ1-2|.|15|TRBV19
CASSMRGENVYGYTF
TGTGCCAGTAGTATGCGGGGGGAAAATGTGTATGGCTACACCTTC
>.|TRBJ2-7|TRBD2|22|TRBV12-5
CASGLVSSVVLAGGPLEGEQYF
TGTGCTAGTGGTTTGGTGTCGTCGGTCGTCCTAGCGGGGGGGCCTTTGGAGGGGGAGCAGTACTTC
>.|TRBJ2-1|TRBD2|13|TRBV10-3
CAISGTRPHEQFF
TGTGCCATCAGTGGGACTAGGCCCCATGAGCAGTTCTTC
>.|TRBJ1-2|TRBD1|12|TRBV2
CASTQGDYGYTF
TGTGCCAGCACCCAGGGGGACTATGGCTACACCTTC
>.|TRBJ2-1|TRBD2|19|TRBV18
CASSPGKRGAPPTYNEQFF
TGTGCCAGCTCACCGGGAAAGCGGGGGGCTCCCCCTACCTACAATGAGCAGTTCTTC
>few|TRBJ1-2|.|14|TRBV16
CASSLWTANYGYTF
TGTGCCAGCAGCCTTTGGACAGCTAACTATGGCTACACCTTC
>.|TRBJ2-1|.|13|TRBV29-1
CSVSGGPYNEQFF
TGCAGCGTTTCCGGTGGGCCCTACAATGAGCAGTTCTTC
>.|TRBJ1-1|.|13|TRBV6-5
CASSAQVGTEAFF
TGTGCCAGCAGCGCTCAGGTCGGCACTGAAGCTTTCTTT
>few|TRBJ2-5|.|14|TRBV5-5
CASSLAWSQETQYF
TGTGCCAGCAGCTTGGCCTGGAGCCAAGAGACCCAGTACTTC
>.|TRBJ2-7|.|15|TRBV27
CASGPLSDPFYEQYF
TGTGCCAGCGGGCCCTTATCCGATCCATTCTACGAGCAGTACTTC
>.|TRBJ1-2|.|14|TRBV4-1
CASSPTPGTGGYTF
TGCGCCAGCAGCCCGACTCCCGGTACCGGTGGCTACACCTTC
>.|TRBJ2-6|.|15|TRBV30
CAWSGGFSGANVLTF
TGTGCCTGGAGTGGCGGTTTCTCTGGGGCCAACGTCCTGACTTTC
>once|TRBJ1-2|.|13|TRBV10-2
CASSEQGDYGYTF
TGCGCCAGCAGTGAACAGGGAGACTATGGCTACACCTTC
>.|TRBJ1-2|.|16|TRBV18
CASSPSGGMTGYGYTF
TGTGCCAGCTCACCTTCAGGCGGTATGACGGGTTATGGCTACACCTTC
>.|TRBJ2-1|.|16|TRBV5-4
CASSPRRGSSYNEQFF
TGTGCCAGCAGCCCCCGGAGGGGGAGCTCCTACAATGAGCAGTTCTTC
>few|TRBJ2-1|TRBD2|17|TRBV19
CASSTTWGGSGYNEQFF
TGTGCCAGTAGTACGACGTGGGGCGGGAGTGGCTACAATGAGCAGTTCTTC